This T cell receptor (beta chain) was sequenced during a study of blood T cell repertoires in COVID-19. Data came from immunoSEQ multiplex PCR; TCRdb stores just in-frame clones and leaves some out. Among some 160,000 clones listed, 75% to 85% were seen once. V was shortened by 5 bases and J by 13 bases, with 18 bases between the two germline ends. The CDR3 length is 14 residues. The V gene's germline CDR1 is MGHDK and CDR2 SYGVNS. Sequenced material: PBMCs or T cells enriched from blood (not recorded which). The chain combines TRBV25-1 with TRBJ1-6, with D tentatively TRBD1 (6 bases). This receptor was identified in a woman aged 55 to 70 who had recovered from COVID-19. CDR3 nucleotides: TGTGCCAGCAGTAGCACAGGGATCTTTTCTCCCCTCCACTTT. Amino acids: CASSSTGIFSPLHF.